This TCR beta chain was sequenced during a study of T cell changes during pregnancy in multiple sclerosis. Only in-frame clones appear in the TCRdb table, and some are missing; sequencing was by immunoSEQ multiplex PCR. The data show fewer than 40,000 clones, 80% to 95% seen once. Sequencing was performed on CD8+ T cells from peripheral blood mononuclear cells, taken after pregnancy. The clonotype comes from a female donor with multiple sclerosis, enrolled in a pregnancy study.

CDR3 DNA sequence: TGTGCCAGCAGCCCACCCGGGGGGCAGAATGACGAGCAGTACTTC. This encodes CASSPPGGQNDEQYF. This chain uses TRBV7-9 with TRBJ2-7; maybe TRBD2 (7 bases). Trimming took 5 bases from V and 5 from J, leaving 19 bases between them. The CDR3 has 15 residues. CDR1 and CDR2 from the germline V gene are SEHNR and FQNEAQ (reference sequence). Full variable domain (missing parts from reference TRBV7-9 and TRBJ2-7): DTGVSQNPRHKITKRGQNVTFRCDPISEHNRLYWYRQTLGQGPEFLTYFQNEAQLEKSRLLSDRFSAERPKGSFSTLEIQRTEQGDSAMYLCASSPPGGQNDEQYFGPGTRLTVT.